This TCR beta chain was captured in a study of blood T cell repertoires in COVID-19. V dropped 7 bases and J dropped 2; count of bases not matched to a gene: 8. This CDR3 is built from 15 residues. Germline CDR1 and CDR2: MDHEN and SYDVKM. Libraries were prepared by immunoSEQ multiplex PCR; TCRdb keeps only in-frame clonotypes and omits some of them. The top ten clones hold 9% to 15% of a sample with some 180,000 clones, 75% to 85% of them seen once. The Seattle site enrolled patients during active infection and followed them longitudinally. Sequenced sample: peripheral blood. The TCR originated in a woman of 80 years or more with COVID-19, enrolled during active disease. This sequence joins TRBV28 and TRBJ2-7; 10 nucleotides match TRBD2. CDR3 sequence: CASTVAGGGPYEQYF. The CDR3 DNA reads TGTGCCAGCACCGTAGCGGGAGGAGGCCCCTACGAGCAGTACTTC.